This note documents a single T cell receptor (beta chain) sequence. The target antigen is unknown. At residue 12, the DNA translation does not agree with TCRdb's protein; the protein displayed here is the one encoded by the DNA. The listed genes are named as in mouse. Coverage ceases 3 residues before the CDR3 finishes, and the germline J gene fills in the end. The data belong to a study of CD8+ T cells in alopecia areata. Across the whole study: Female C3H/HeJ mice aged roughly 7-10 weeks received skin from spontaneously alopecic C3H/HeJ graft donors aged 6-12 months.

The study's findings and limits: Lesional scalp displayed greater clonality than normal scalp, most notably in alopecia totalis/universalis.

RNA was extracted and reverse transcribed into cDNA as the sequencing template. Only in-frame clones appear in the TCRdb table, and some are missing; sequencing was by immunoSEQ multiplex PCR. The sample was found to contain over 100,000 clones, and every one recurs. This CDR3 contains 15 residues. The V gene lost 2 bases and the J gene lost 0 bases, with 9 bases spanning the gap. Germline V gene data show CDR1 as SGHDT and CDR2 as FRDEAV. This sequence originates from a C3H/HeJ mouse with alopecia areata. Strain MHC haplotype: H2-k. What was sequenced was lesional skin. The V and J genes are TRBV14 and TRBJ1-3; D not certain. The part of the CDR3 DNA that was read is TGTGCCAGCAGTTTTGGGGTGGATTCTGGAAATACG. Protein product: CASSFGVDSGNT. The entire CDR3 sequence reads CASSFGVDSGNTLYF. Supplemented by reference TRBV14 and TRBJ1-3, the full variable domain reads EAGVTQSPRYAVLQEGQAVSFWCDPISGHDTLYWYQQPRDQGPQLLVYFRDEAVIDNSQLPSDRFSAVRPKGTNSTLKIQSAKQGDTATYLCASSFGVDSGNTLYFGEGSRLIVV.